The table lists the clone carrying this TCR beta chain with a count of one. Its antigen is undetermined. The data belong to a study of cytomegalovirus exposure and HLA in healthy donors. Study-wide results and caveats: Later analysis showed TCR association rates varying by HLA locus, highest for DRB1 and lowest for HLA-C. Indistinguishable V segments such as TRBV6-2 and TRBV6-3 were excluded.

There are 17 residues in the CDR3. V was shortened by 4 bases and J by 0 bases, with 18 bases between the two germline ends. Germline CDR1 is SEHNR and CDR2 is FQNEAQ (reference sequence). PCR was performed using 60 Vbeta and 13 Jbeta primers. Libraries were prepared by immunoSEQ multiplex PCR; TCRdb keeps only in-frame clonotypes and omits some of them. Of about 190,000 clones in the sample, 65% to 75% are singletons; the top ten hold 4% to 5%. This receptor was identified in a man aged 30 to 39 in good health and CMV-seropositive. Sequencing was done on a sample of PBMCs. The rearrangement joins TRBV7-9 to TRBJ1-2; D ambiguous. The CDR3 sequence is CASSSTVSPLPNYGYTF. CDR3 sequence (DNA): TGTGCCAGCAGCTCCACGGTAAGCCCTCTCCCTAACTATGGCTACACCTTC. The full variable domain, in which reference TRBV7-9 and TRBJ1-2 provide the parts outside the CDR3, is DTGVSQNPRHKITKRGQNVTFRCDPISEHNRLYWYRQTLGQGPEFLTYFQNEAQLEKSRLLSDRFSAERPKGSFSTLEIQRTEQGDSAMYLCASSSTVSPLPNYGYTFGSGTRLTVV.